This entry is about one T cell receptor beta chain. TCRdb reprocessed the 5' RACE reads and stores each CDR3 protein as one record, lacking DNA. This specimen shows 200,000 to 300,000 distinct CDR3 sequences; the ten leading clones hold under 0.5%. The data belong to a study of T cells expressing NK-cell markers. The CDR3 sequence is 13 residues long. Germline CDR1 SQVTM, CDR2 ANQGSEA. The chain has TRBV29-1 and TRBJ1-4; TCRdb's D call of TRBD1 is untestable without DNA. The sample consisted of blood T cells: a sorted CD56 or NKG2C T cell subset, CD4+ or CD8+ T cells, or bulk PBMC T cells (not recorded which). This sequence was found in a man between 18 and 35 years old in good health. The CDR3 here is CSVRGQMGEKLFF.